This T cell receptor beta chain was captured in a study of T cell changes during pregnancy in multiple sclerosis. Some clones are missing from TCRdb's copy, which holds only in-frame ones; the method was immunoSEQ multiplex PCR. The data show some 64,000 clones, less than 95% seen once. The CDR3 spans 16 residues. The V gene end was trimmed by 0 bases and the J gene end by 9 bases; junction bases not matched to a gene: 9. Germline V gene sequence: CDR1 ENHRY, CDR2 SYGVKD. The sequences come from peripheral blood, collected in the second trimester of pregnancy. This TCR was sampled from a female donor in good health, enrolled as a control in a pregnancy study. The chain combines TRBV10-3 with TRBJ2-1; 9 nucleotides match TRBD2. CDR3: CAISESSAGGYGEQFF. The CDR3 DNA follows: TGTGCCATCAGTGAGTCATCGGCGGGGGGGTACGGTGAGCAGTTCTTC.